Detailed here is one TCR beta chain. The assay was immunoSEQ multiplex PCR, and TCRdb's table has in-frame clones only and misses some. Here the sample spans about 230,000 clones, 80% to 90% being singletons. The entry originates in a study of blood T cell repertoires in COVID-19. The CDR3 covers 12 residues. The V segment lost 3 bases and the J segment 8 bases; nucleotides outside the gene matches: 3. Germline CDR1 SQVTM, CDR2 ANQGSEA. The rearrangement links TRBV29-1 to TRBJ2-1, with TRBD2 matching over 8 bases. Specimen: peripheral blood. The clonotype originates from a man aged 50 to 60 with COVID-19, enrolled during active disease. The CDR3, as DNA: TGCAGCGTTGACCCGGGGGGGGATGAGCAGTTCTTC. This encodes CSVDPGGDEQFF.